This T cell receptor beta chain was sequenced during a study of CD8 T cells in ankylosing spondylitis. Study conclusions and caveats: Existing reports had already noted some motif variants in reactive arthritis synovial fluid and blood.

The J segment lost 5 bases and the V segment lost 5 bases, leaving 6 bases of the junction unmatched. Germline values: CDR1 SEHNR, CDR2 FQNEAQ (reference sequence). The CDR3 totals 15 residues. Worth noting for this clonotype: Antigen: not known.

Quantitative 5'-RACE with molecular barcodes was used to make the TCR beta libraries. TCRdb re-derived calls from the 5' RACE reads in MiXCR, one entry per CDR3 protein. Here the sample spans some 340,000 distinct CDR3 sequences, roughly 14% being singletons. The V call is TRBV7-9, the J call TRBJ2-3, with 11 positions matching TRBD2. The sequenced sample was blood, either unsorted or a sorted T cell fraction (not recorded which). The clonotype originates from a male donor with ankylosing spondylitis or in good health (not recorded which). CDR3 coding DNA: TGTGCCAGCAGCACGGGACTAGCGGTAGTAGATACGCAGTATTTT. It encodes CASSTGLAVVDTQYF.